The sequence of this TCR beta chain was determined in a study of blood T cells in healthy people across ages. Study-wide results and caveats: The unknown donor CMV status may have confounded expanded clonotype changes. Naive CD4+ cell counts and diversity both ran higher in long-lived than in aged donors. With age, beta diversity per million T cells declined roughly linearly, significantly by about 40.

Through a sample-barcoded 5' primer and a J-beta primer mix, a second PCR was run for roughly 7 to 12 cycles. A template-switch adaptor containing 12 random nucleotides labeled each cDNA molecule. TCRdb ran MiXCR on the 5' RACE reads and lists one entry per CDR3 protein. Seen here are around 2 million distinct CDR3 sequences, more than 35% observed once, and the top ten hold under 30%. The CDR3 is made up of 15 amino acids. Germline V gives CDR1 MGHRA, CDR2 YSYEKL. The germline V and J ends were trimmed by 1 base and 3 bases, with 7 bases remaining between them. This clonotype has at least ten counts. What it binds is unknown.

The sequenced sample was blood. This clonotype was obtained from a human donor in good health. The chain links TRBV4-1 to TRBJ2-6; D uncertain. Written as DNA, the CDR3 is TGCGCCAGCAGCCAAGTGCCTGGTGGGGCCAACGTCCTGACTTTC. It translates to CASSQVPGGANVLTF.